A selection of T cell receptor beta chains follows, all from one sample in a study of beta chain features in type 1 diabetes. Sequencing used immunoSEQ multiplex PCR; TCRdb keeps in-frame clones, though not all of them. This sample has around 500,000 clones, with approximately 28% found just once. Sequenced: naive CD4+ T cells from blood. The receptors here all came from a young man in good health. Both conserved end residues are part of each CDR3. Fields, in order: J gene, clone size, V gene, D gene, CDR3 DNA, CDR3 protein. D genes are given only for firm matches. Some rows have no size entry. The others give once, few or many, or a class for an expanded clone.

>TRBJ2-7|.|TRBV30|TRBD2
TGTGCCTGGAGTCCCCGGACTAGGGAGCAGTACTTC
CAWSPRTREQYF
>TRBJ1-2|.|TRBV10-3|.
TGTGCCATCAGTGATGGTATGGCAGTCGCTTATGGCTACACCTTC
CAISDGMAVAYGYTF
>TRBJ1-5|.|TRBV2|TRBD1
TGTGCCAGCAGTGTGGACAGGGGCGATCAGCCCCAGCATTTT
CASSVDRGDQPQHF
>TRBJ2-7|.|TRBV7-2|.
TGTGCCAGCAGCTTCGTACTCTTACACGAGCAGTACTTC
CASSFVLLHEQYF
>TRBJ2-3|few|TRBV7-8|.
TGTGCCAGCAGCTTAGCTCGCCTACAGGGAGTCGTGAGAGATACGCAGTATTTT
CASSLARLQGVVRDTQYF
>TRBJ1-1|.|TRBV4-2|.
TGTGCCAGCAGCCATTGGACGGAGAAGAACACTGAAGCTTTCTTT
CASSHWTEKNTEAFF
>TRBJ2-5|few|TRBV7-3|.
TGTGCCAGCAGCTTAGCCGGGAGCCCACGAGGAGAGACCCAGTACTTC
CASSLAGSPRGETQYF
>TRBJ2-3|few|TRBV30|.
TGTGCCTGGAGTGGCCACTTTACAGATACGCAGTATTTT
CAWSGHFTDTQYF
>TRBJ2-3|.|TRBV7-2|.
TGTGCCAGCAGCTTAGTGGTAAAGGGTCAAACAGATACGCAGTATTTT
CASSLVVKGQTDTQYF
>TRBJ2-5|.|TRBV5-1|.
TGCGCCAGCAGCCTGCTCTGGCAGGAAGCTTCGGAGACCCAGTACTTC
CASSLLWQEASETQYF
>TRBJ2-2|few|TRBV29-1|.
TGCAGCGTTGATCCTACAGGGACCGGGGAGCTGTTTTTT
CSVDPTGTGELFF